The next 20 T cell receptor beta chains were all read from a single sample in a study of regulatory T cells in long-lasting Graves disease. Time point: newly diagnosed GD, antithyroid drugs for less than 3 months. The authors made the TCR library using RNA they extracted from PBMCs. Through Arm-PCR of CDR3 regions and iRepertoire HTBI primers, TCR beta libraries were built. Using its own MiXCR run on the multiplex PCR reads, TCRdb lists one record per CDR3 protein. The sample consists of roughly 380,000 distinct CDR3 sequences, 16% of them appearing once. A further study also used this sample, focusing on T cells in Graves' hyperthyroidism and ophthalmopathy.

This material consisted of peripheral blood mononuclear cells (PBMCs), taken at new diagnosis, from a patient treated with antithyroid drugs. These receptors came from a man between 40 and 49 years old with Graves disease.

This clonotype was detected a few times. CDR3 sequence: CASSLPQNSPLHF. CDR3 nucleotides: TGTGCCAGCAGCTTGCCGCAAAATTCACCCCTCCACTTT. The J gene is TRBJ1-6, the V gene TRBV5-4, with D hard to call. This CDR3 comprises 13 residues. The V gene lost 1 base and the J gene lost 7 bases, with 6 bases spanning the gap. Germline-derived CDR1 and CDR2 are SGHNT and YYREEE (reference sequence).

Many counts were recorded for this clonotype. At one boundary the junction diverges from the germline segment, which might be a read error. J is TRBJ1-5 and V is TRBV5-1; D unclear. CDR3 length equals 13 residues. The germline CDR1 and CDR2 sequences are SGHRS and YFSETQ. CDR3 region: CASSFSGDQPQHF. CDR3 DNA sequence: TGTGCCAGCAGCTTTTCTGGGGATCAGCCCCAGCATTTT.

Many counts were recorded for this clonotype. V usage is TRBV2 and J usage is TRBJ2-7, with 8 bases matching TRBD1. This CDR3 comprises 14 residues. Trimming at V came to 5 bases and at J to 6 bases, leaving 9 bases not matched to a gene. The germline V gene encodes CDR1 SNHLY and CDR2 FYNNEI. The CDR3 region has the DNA TGTGCCAGCAGTAGGGGACAGGAGTTAGGCGAGCAGTACTTC. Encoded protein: CASSRGQELGEQYF.

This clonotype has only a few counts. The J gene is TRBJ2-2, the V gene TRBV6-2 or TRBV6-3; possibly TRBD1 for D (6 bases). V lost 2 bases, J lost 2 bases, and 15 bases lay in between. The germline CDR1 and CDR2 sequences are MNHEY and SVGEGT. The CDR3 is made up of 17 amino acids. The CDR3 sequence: CASSYLHRVRNTGELFF. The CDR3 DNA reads TGTGCCAGCAGTTACCTTCACAGGGTACGCAACACCGGGGAGCTGTTTTTT.

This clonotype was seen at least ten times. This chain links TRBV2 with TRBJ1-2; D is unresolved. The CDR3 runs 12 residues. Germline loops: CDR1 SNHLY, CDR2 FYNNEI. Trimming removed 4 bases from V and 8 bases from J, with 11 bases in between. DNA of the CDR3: TGTGCCAGCAGTGGATCCCGGTACGGCTACACCTTC. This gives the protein CASSGSRYGYTF.

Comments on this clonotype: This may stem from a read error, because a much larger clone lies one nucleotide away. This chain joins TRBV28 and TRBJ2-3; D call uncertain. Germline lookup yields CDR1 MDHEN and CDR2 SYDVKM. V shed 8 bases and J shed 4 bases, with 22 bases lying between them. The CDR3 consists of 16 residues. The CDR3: CASSPIISSDPDTQYF. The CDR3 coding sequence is TGTGCCAGCTCACCAATTATTTCATCCGACCCAGATACGCAGTATTTT.

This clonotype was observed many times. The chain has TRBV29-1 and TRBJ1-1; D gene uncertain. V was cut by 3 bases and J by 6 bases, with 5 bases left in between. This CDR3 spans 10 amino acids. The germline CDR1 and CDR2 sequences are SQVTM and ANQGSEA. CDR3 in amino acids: CSVDVPEAFF. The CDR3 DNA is TGCAGCGTTGATGTGCCTGAAGCTTTCTTT.

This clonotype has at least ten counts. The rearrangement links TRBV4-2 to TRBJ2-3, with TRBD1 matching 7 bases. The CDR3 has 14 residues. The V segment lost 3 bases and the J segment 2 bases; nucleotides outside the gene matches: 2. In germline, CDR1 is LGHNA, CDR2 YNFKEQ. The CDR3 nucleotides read TGTGCCAGCAGCCAGGGACAGAACACAGATACGCAGTATTTT. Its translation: CASSQGQNTDTQYF.

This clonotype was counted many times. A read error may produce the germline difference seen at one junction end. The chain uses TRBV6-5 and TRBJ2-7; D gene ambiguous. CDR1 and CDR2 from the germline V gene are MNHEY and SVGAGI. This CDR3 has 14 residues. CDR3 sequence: CASSSDLGSYGQYF. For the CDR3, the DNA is TGTGCCAGCAGTTCCGACCTGGGCAGCTACGGGCAGTACTTC.

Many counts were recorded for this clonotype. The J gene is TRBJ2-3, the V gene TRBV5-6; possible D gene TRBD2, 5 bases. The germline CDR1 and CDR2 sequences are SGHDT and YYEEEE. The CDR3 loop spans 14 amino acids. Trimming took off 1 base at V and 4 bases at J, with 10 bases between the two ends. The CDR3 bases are TGTGCCAGCAGCTTGAACTACGGGGCAGATACGCAGTATTTT. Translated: CASSLNYGADTQYF. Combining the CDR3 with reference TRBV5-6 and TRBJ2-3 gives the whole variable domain DAGVTQSPTHLIKTRGQQVTLRCSPKSGHDTVSWYQQALGQGPQFIFQYYEEEERQRGNFPDRFSGHQFPNYSSELNVNALLLGDSALYLCASSLNYGADTQYFGPGTRLTVL.

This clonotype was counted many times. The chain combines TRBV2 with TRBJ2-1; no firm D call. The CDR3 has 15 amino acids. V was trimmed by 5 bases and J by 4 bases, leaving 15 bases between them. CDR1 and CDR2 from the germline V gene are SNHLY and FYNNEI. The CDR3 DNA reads TGTGCCAGCAGTTATTTAGCCGGCCCTTACAATGAGCAGTTCTTC. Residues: CASSYLAGPYNEQFF.

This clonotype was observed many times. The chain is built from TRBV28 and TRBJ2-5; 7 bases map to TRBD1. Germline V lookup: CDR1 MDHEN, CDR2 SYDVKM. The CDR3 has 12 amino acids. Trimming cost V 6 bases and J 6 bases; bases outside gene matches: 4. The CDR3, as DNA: TGTGCCAGCAGCTCGGGACAGCAGACCCAGTACTTC. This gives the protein CASSSGQQTQYF.

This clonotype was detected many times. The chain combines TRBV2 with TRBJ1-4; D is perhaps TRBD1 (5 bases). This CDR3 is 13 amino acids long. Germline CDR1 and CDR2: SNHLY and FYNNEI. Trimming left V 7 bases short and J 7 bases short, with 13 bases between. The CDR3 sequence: CASNGARGEKLFF. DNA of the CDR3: TGTGCCAGCAATGGGGCTAGAGGTGAAAAACTGTTTTTT.

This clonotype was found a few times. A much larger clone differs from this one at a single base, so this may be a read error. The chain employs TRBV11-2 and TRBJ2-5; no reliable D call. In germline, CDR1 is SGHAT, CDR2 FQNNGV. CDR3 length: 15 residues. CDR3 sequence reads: CASSSSPVNQEPQYF. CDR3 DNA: TGTGCCAGCAGCTCCTCGCCCGTAAATCAAGAGCCCCAGTACTTC.

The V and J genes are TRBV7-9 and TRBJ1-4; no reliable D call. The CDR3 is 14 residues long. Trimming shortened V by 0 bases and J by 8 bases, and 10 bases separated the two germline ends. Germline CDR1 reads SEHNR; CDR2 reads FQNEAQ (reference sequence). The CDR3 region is CASSLAGDIEKLFF. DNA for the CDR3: TGTGCCAGCAGCTTAGCAGGAGACATCGAAAAACTGTTTTTT.

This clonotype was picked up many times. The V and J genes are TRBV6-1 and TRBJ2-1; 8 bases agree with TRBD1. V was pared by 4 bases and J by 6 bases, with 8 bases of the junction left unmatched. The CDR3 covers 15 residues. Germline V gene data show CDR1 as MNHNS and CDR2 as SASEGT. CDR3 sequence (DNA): TGTGCCAGCAGTGGTTTAGGACAGGGAAGCAATGAGCAGTTCTTC. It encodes CASSGLGQGSNEQFF.

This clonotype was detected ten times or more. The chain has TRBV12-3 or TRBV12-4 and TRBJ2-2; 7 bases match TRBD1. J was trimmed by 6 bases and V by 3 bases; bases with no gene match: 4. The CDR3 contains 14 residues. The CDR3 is CASSFRQGAGELFF. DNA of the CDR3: TGTGCCAGCAGTTTTCGTCAGGGGGCCGGGGAGCTGTTTTTT.

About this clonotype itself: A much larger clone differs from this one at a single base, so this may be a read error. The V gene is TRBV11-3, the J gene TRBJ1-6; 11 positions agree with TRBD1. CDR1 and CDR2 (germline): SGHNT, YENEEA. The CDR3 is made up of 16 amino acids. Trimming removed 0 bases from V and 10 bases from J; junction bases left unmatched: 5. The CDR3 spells CASSLDGGQGVSPLHF. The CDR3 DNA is TGTGCCAGCAGCTTAGATGGGGGACAGGGGGTCTCACCCCTCCACTTT.

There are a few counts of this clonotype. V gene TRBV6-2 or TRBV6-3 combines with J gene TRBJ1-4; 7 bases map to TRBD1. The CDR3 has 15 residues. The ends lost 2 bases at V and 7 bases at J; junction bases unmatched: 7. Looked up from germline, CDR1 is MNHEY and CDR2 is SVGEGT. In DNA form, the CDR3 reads TGTGCCAGCAGTTACCTGACAGGGACGGGTGAAAAACTGTTTTTT. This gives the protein CASSYLTGTGEKLFF.

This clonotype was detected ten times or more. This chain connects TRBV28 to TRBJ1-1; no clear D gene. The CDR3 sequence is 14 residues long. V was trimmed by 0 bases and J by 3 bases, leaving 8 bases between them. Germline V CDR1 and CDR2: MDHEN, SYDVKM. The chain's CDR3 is CASSLWIRDTEAFF. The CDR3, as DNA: TGTGCCAGCAGTTTATGGATTCGGGACACTGAAGCTTTCTTT.